This T cell receptor (beta chain) was sequenced in a study of beta chain features in type 1 diabetes. On the study more broadly: Across all samples, some 110 million sorted cells were examined.

CDR1 and CDR2 from the germline V gene are SNHLY and FYNNEI. CDR3 length: 11 residues. Trimming cost V 7 bases and J 10 bases; bases outside gene matches: 6. Study-wide findings and caveats: Any PCR bias toward short templates would affect both groups alike. Researchers cautioned that cDNA sequencing could over-represent cells with high TCR expression. Shorter TCRB CDR3s, moderately but significantly so, marked every one of the four CD4+ subsets in Type 1 diabetes patients.

This clone has only a few counts. Its specificity is not known. Sequenced material consisted of expressed TCRB transcripts (all of the isolated RNA was reverse transcribed). Mean read depth for naive, central memory and regulatory T cell samples was 3 million to 4.5 million reads. Measured with immunoSEQ multiplex PCR; TCRdb has only the in-frame clones, and not every one. The sample holds 45,000 to 65,000 clones, roughly 50% seen once. This rearrangement joins TRBV2 to TRBJ1-1; 7 positions agree with TRBD1. The sequenced sample consisted of Tregs from blood. This clonotype originated in a middle-aged woman with type 1 diabetes. CDR3 residues: CASTQGRGAFF. CDR3 in DNA: TGTGCCAGCACACAGGGGCGTGGAGCTTTCTTT.